Listed below are T cell receptor beta chains from one sample, sequenced in a study of resident and recirculating memory T cells in vitiligo. Assay: immunoSEQ multiplex PCR; the TCRdb copy retains only in-frame clones and omits some. The data contain 75,000 to 85,000 clones, about 91% of them seen just once; the ten biggest clones take up about 5%. The sample was blood. The origin of the receptors is a male donor with vitiligo. The CDR3 runs from the conserved cysteine through the conserved F or W. Fields, in order: CDR3 DNA, CDR3 protein, J gene, clone size, V gene, D gene. A D gene is named only where the DNA matches it firmly. Not all rows give a size; the values are once, few, many and, for expanded clones, a class.

CDR3nt: TGTGCCATCAGTGAGTCCGGGGGGCCTACCACCGGGGAGCTGTTTTTT
CDR3aa: CAISESGGPTTGELFF
j_gene: TRBJ2-2
abundance: .
v_gene: TRBV10-3
d_gene: .

CDR3nt: TGTGCCTCCGGGAGAGATACGCAGTATTTT
CDR3aa: CASGRDTQYF
j_gene: TRBJ2-3
abundance: .
v_gene: TRBV19
d_gene: .

CDR3nt: TGTGCCAGCAGCACAGGGTTTAGCTACGAGCAGTACTTC
CDR3aa: CASSTGFSYEQYF
j_gene: TRBJ2-7
abundance: .
v_gene: TRBV9
d_gene: .

CDR3nt: TGTGCCAGCAGTCACCGCGGACTAGCGGTCGTTAAAGATACGCAGTATTTT
CDR3aa: CASSHRGLAVVKDTQYF
j_gene: TRBJ2-3
abundance: .
v_gene: TRBV27
d_gene: TRBD2

CDR3nt: TGTGCCTGGAGTGTTACTAGCGGGCGCAATGAGCAGTTCTTC
CDR3aa: CAWSVTSGRNEQFF
j_gene: TRBJ2-1
abundance: .
v_gene: TRBV30
d_gene: TRBD2

CDR3nt: TGTGCCAGCAGTCAAACAGCAAGCGGGAGACGCGATGAGCAGTTCTTC
CDR3aa: CASSQTASGRRDEQFF
j_gene: TRBJ2-1
abundance: .
v_gene: TRBV5-4
d_gene: TRBD2

CDR3nt: TGTGCCAGCAGCTTCGGAGGCACTGAAGCTTTCTTT
CDR3aa: CASSFGGTEAFF
j_gene: TRBJ1-1
abundance: .
v_gene: TRBV5-6
d_gene: .

CDR3nt: TGTGCCAGCAGTCCGCCGTGGGTTAGAGGGCGCTCCTACGAGCAGTACTTC
CDR3aa: CASSPPWVRGRSYEQYF
j_gene: TRBJ2-7
abundance: .
v_gene: TRBV28
d_gene: .

CDR3nt: TGTGCCAGCAGCTTGGGACAGAAGTTGACCGGGGAGCTGTTTTTT
CDR3aa: CASSLGQKLTGELFF
j_gene: TRBJ2-2
abundance: .
v_gene: TRBV7-2
d_gene: TRBD1

CDR3nt: TGCAGCGTTGTGGGGACAGCCTACGAGCAGTACTTC
CDR3aa: CSVVGTAYEQYF
j_gene: TRBJ2-7
abundance: .
v_gene: TRBV29-1
d_gene: TRBD1

CDR3nt: TGTGCCTGGACTGAGACAGGGATGGATGGCTACACCTTC
CDR3aa: CAWTETGMDGYTF
j_gene: TRBJ1-2
abundance: .
v_gene: TRBV30
d_gene: TRBD1

CDR3nt: TGTGCCAGCAGCGTAGGAGGAGGCAACTCTGGAAACACCATATATTTT
CDR3aa: CASSVGGGNSGNTIYF
j_gene: TRBJ1-3
abundance: once
v_gene: TRBV9
d_gene: .

CDR3nt: TGTGCCAGCAGTTTCGCCATTGGGACAGCCACCTACGAGCAGTACTTC
CDR3aa: CASSFAIGTATYEQYF
j_gene: TRBJ2-7
abundance: .
v_gene: TRBV28
d_gene: TRBD1

CDR3nt: TGTGCCAAGGGGGGGGGACTCCCAGCTTGGGTGCAGTTCTTC
CDR3aa: CAKGGGLPAWVQFF
j_gene: TRBJ2-1
abundance: .
v_gene: TRBV27
d_gene: .

CDR3nt: TGCGCCAGCAGCTCCCCGACAGGATGGCAGTACTTC
CDR3aa: CASSSPTGWQYF
j_gene: TRBJ2-5
abundance: .
v_gene: TRBV5-1
d_gene: .

CDR3nt: TGTGCCAGCAGCTCCCGAGGGGACAGGCACTCCTACGAGCAGTACTTC
CDR3aa: CASSSRGDRHSYEQYF
j_gene: TRBJ2-7
abundance: .
v_gene: TRBV11-2
d_gene: TRBD1

CDR3nt: TGTGCCAGCAGCAGGGACAGGGTCTACGAGCAGTACTTC
CDR3aa: CASSRDRVYEQYF
j_gene: TRBJ2-7
abundance: .
v_gene: TRBV5-4
d_gene: TRBD1

CDR3nt: TGTGCCAGCAGACCCGGGACAAGCTCCTACGAGCAGTACTTC
CDR3aa: CASRPGTSSYEQYF
j_gene: TRBJ2-7
abundance: .
v_gene: TRBV27
d_gene: .

CDR3nt: TGTGCCAGCACCCCCAACGGGAATAGCAATCAGCCCCAGCATTTT
CDR3aa: CASTPNGNSNQPQHF
j_gene: TRBJ1-5
abundance: .
v_gene: TRBV27
d_gene: .

CDR3nt: TGTGCCTGGAGCCCCCCACTAGCCGGGGAGACCCAGTACTTC
CDR3aa: CAWSPPLAGETQYF
j_gene: TRBJ2-5
abundance: .
v_gene: TRBV30
d_gene: .

CDR3nt: TGTGCCAGCAATCATTCCCGGACAACCTTCTACGAGCAGTACTTC
CDR3aa: CASNHSRTTFYEQYF
j_gene: TRBJ2-7
abundance: once
v_gene: TRBV6-5
d_gene: .

CDR3nt: TGCAGTGCGCCTACTAGCGTCGAGCAGTTCTTC
CDR3aa: CSAPTSVEQFF
j_gene: TRBJ2-1
abundance: .
v_gene: TRBV20-1
d_gene: TRBD2

CDR3nt: TGTGCCAGCAGTTCCCTCGACAGGGTTGAGAACACTGAAGCTTTCTTT
CDR3aa: CASSSLDRVENTEAFF
j_gene: TRBJ1-1
abundance: .
v_gene: TRBV6-6
d_gene: TRBD1

CDR3nt: TGCGCCAGCAGCGGCCTAGGGACTAGCGGGAGTTACAGTGAGCAGTTCTTC
CDR3aa: CASSGLGTSGSYSEQFF
j_gene: TRBJ2-1
abundance: .
v_gene: TRBV5-1
d_gene: TRBD2

CDR3nt: TGTGCCAGCAGCCCCCGGACAGCTGCCTACGAGCAGTACTTC
CDR3aa: CASSPRTAAYEQYF
j_gene: TRBJ2-7
abundance: .
v_gene: TRBV27
d_gene: .

CDR3nt: TGTGCCAGCAGTCCTGACAGGGGACTATTTACTAACTATGGCTACACCTTC
CDR3aa: CASSPDRGLFTNYGYTF
j_gene: TRBJ1-2
abundance: .
v_gene: TRBV28
d_gene: TRBD1

CDR3nt: TGTGCCAGCAGTTTAAGGACAGGGGGGTCCCCGTCGGAGCAGCCCCAGCATTTT
CDR3aa: CASSLRTGGSPSEQPQHF
j_gene: TRBJ1-5
abundance: .
v_gene: TRBV27
d_gene: TRBD1

CDR3nt: TGTGCCAGCAGCCCACACGGACTAGCGGGAGGGACCCAAGAGACCCAGTACTTC
CDR3aa: CASSPHGLAGGTQETQYF
j_gene: TRBJ2-5
abundance: once
v_gene: TRBV28
d_gene: TRBD2

CDR3nt: TGTGCCAGCAGCCCCTTACTCTCCTACGAGCAGTACTTC
CDR3aa: CASSPLLSYEQYF
j_gene: TRBJ2-7
abundance: .
v_gene: TRBV7-9
d_gene: .

CDR3nt: TGCGCCAGCAGCCAAGATCCCCCGAATCGCCCCCTCTACGAGGAGCAGTACTTC
CDR3aa: CASSQDPPNRPLYEEQYF
j_gene: TRBJ2-7
abundance: .
v_gene: TRBV4-1
d_gene: .

CDR3nt: TGCGCCAGCAGCTCCGGGGGCTCTGGGGCCAACGTCCTGACTTTC
CDR3aa: CASSSGGSGANVLTF
j_gene: TRBJ2-6
abundance: .
v_gene: TRBV5-1
d_gene: .

CDR3nt: TGCAGTGCCCCCGGGACAGGGGGTGACACCTTC
CDR3aa: CSAPGTGGDTF
j_gene: TRBJ1-2
abundance: .
v_gene: TRBV20-1
d_gene: TRBD1

CDR3nt: TGCAGTGTTATCGACAATGAGCAGTTCTTC
CDR3aa: CSVIDNEQFF
j_gene: TRBJ2-1
abundance: .
v_gene: TRBV20-1
d_gene: .

CDR3nt: TGTGCCAGCAGTTTGGGACAGGGGGGGAATGAGCAGTTCTTC
CDR3aa: CASSLGQGGNEQFF
j_gene: TRBJ2-1
abundance: few
v_gene: TRBV6-4
d_gene: TRBD1

CDR3nt: TGTGCCAGCAGCACGACTAGGTACGAGCAGTACTTC
CDR3aa: CASSTTRYEQYF
j_gene: TRBJ2-7
abundance: .
v_gene: TRBV5-6
d_gene: .

CDR3nt: TGTGCCAGCAGCTTAAGGACTAGCGGAGATACGCAGTATTTT
CDR3aa: CASSLRTSGDTQYF
j_gene: TRBJ2-3
abundance: .
v_gene: TRBV7-3
d_gene: TRBD2

CDR3nt: TGTGCCAGCAGCCTCCAACCGGGGGATCAGCCCCAGCATTTT
CDR3aa: CASSLQPGDQPQHF
j_gene: TRBJ1-5
abundance: .
v_gene: TRBV7-2
d_gene: .

CDR3nt: TGTGCCTGGAGGGGACTTACGAGCACCGGGGAGCTGTTTTTT
CDR3aa: CAWRGLTSTGELFF
j_gene: TRBJ2-2
abundance: .
v_gene: TRBV30
d_gene: .

CDR3nt: TGTGCCAGCAGCACCGGGACTAGCGGGAACAATGAGCAGTTCTTC
CDR3aa: CASSTGTSGNNEQFF
j_gene: TRBJ2-1
abundance: .
v_gene: TRBV7-3
d_gene: TRBD2

CDR3nt: TGCGCCAGCTGCGTGGGGCTAGCGGGAGCAAAGTCCTACAATGAGCAGTTCTTC
CDR3aa: CASCVGLAGAKSYNEQFF
j_gene: TRBJ2-1
abundance: .
v_gene: TRBV5-1
d_gene: TRBD2